This T cell receptor (beta chain) was captured in a study of T cell responses to AZD1222 COVID-19 vaccine. Across the whole study: The analysis combined second doses at about 4 or about 12 weeks.

This CDR3 comprises 15 residues. V was pared by 2 bases and J by 6 bases, with 9 bases of the junction left unmatched. CDR1 is SNHLY, CDR2 FYNNEI, per germline. The data were produced by immunoSEQ multiplex PCR, yet TCRdb's version contains in-frame clones alone and is incomplete. This repertoire shows 120,000 or so clones, roughly 92% found once; its top ten account for over 1.5%. Findings and limits, study-wide: The study reported that nearly half of spike-specific TCRs target unmutated variant regions. A mostly white British donor set with more females was recruited, and clonal diversity was possibly underestimated. CD4 TCRs linked to vaccination spanned spike, dominating at 160-218 and 743-854.

For this clone: Its specificity is not known.

The chain links TRBV2 to TRBJ1-1; 7 positions match TRBD1. Sequences were derived from peripheral blood, sampled on day 0 of AZD1222 vaccination. The sequence was collected from an adult in good health. CDR3 amino acids: CASSEMGQGGAEAFF. The DNA of the CDR3 is TGTGCCAGCAGTGAAATGGGGCAGGGGGGCGCTGAAGCTTTCTTT.